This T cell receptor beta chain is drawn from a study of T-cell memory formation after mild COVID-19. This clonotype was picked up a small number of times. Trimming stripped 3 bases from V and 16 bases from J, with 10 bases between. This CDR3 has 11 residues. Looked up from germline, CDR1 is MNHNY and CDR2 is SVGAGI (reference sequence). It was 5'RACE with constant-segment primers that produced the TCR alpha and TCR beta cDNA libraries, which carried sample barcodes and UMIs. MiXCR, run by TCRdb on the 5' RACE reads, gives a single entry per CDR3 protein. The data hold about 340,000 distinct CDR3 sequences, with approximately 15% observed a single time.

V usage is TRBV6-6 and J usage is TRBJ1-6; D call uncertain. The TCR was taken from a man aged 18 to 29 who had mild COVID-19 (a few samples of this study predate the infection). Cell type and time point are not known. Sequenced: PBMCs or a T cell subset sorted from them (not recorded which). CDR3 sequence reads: CASSYRRSLHF. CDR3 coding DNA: TGTGCCAGCAGTTATCGGCGGTCGCTCCACTTT.